The rows below give T cell receptor beta chains drawn from one sample of a study of blood T cell repertoires in COVID-19. Repertoires were generated with immunoSEQ multiplex PCR, while TCRdb's copy carries only in-frame clones and drops some. The sample holds about 190,000 clones; 70% to 85% are singletons and the top ten take 9.5% to 15%. The sequenced material came from peripheral blood. Receptors were obtained from a woman between 45 and 60 years old with acute or convalescent COVID-19. Each CDR3 is given with its conserved first and last residue. The order of the fields is J gene, D gene, clone size, V gene, CDR3 protein, CDR3 DNA. The D gene is left open where the match is weak. Clone size is given for some rows only: seen once, a few or many times, or a class if the clone is expanded.

TRBJ2-5,TRBD2,NA,TRBV27,CASTGPGGQETQYF,TGTGCCAGCACTGGGCCGGGGGGACAAGAGACCCAGTACTTC
TRBJ1-1,NA,NA,TRBV28,CASRGKLGARDTEAFF,TGTGCCTCCAGGGGAAAGCTGGGGGCGCGGGACACTGAAGCTTTCTTT
TRBJ1-2,NA,NA,TRBV28,CATNLGSYGYTF,TGTGCCACCAACTTGGGGAGCTATGGCTACACCTTC
TRBJ1-5,NA,few,TRBV10-2,CASSTGRSNQPQHF,TGCGCCAGCAGCACAGGGCGTAGCAATCAGCCCCAGCATTTT
TRBJ1-6,NA,NA,TRBV6-4,CASSDVGGSNSPLHF,TGTGCCAGCAGTGACGTCGGGGGTTCTAATTCACCCCTCCACTTT
TRBJ1-2,NA,NA,TRBV3-1/TRBV3-2,CASSQDQGFYGYTF,TGTGCCAGCAGCCAAGATCAGGGTTTCTATGGCTACACCTTC
TRBJ2-2,TRBD2,once,TRBV24-1,CATSEPAGGPGTGELFF,TGTGCCACCAGTGAGCCGGCGGGAGGGCCGGGGACCGGGGAGCTGTTTTTT
TRBJ1-2,NA,NA,TRBV28,CASYRGGYTF,TGTGCCAGTTATAGGGGTGGCTACACCTTC
TRBJ1-1,NA,NA,TRBV28,CASSSAPGYTEAFF,TGTGCCAGCAGCAGCGCCCCAGGGTACACTGAAGCTTTCTTT
TRBJ2-1,TRBD2,NA,TRBV3-1/TRBV3-2,CASSQAGGYNEQFF,TGTGCCAGCAGCCAGGCGGGGGGGTACAATGAGCAGTTCTTC
TRBJ2-7,TRBD2,once,TRBV7-2,CASSLKREGYEQYF,TGTGCCAGCAGCTTAAAGCGGGAGGGCTACGAGCAGTACTTC
TRBJ1-2,NA,NA,TRBV6-1,CASSEARKYGYTF,TGTGCCAGCAGTGAAGCGAGGAAGTATGGCTACACCTTC
TRBJ2-4,NA,NA,TRBV4-3,CASSQDFRGTGAKNIQYF,TGCGCCAGCAGCCAAGATTTCCGGGGGACCGGGGCCAAAAACATTCAGTACTTC
TRBJ2-1,NA,NA,TRBV6-5,CASKRGRGDEQFF,TGTGCCAGCAAACGGGGCAGGGGAGATGAGCAGTTCTTC
TRBJ1-1,NA,NA,TRBV18,CASSPGGTGLTEAFF,TGTGCCAGCTCACCAGGAGGTACAGGGTTAACTGAAGCTTTCTTT
TRBJ1-5,NA,once,TRBV28,CASSPGSGNQPQHF,TGTGCCAGCAGCCCCGGGAGTGGCAATCAGCCCCAGCATTTT
TRBJ1-4,NA,few,TRBV28,CASSIDREKLFF,TGTGCCAGCAGTATTGACAGGGAAAAACTGTTTTTT
TRBJ2-7,NA,once,TRBV11-2,CASSVDSGSYEQYF,TGTGCCAGCAGCGTCGACTCGGGGTCCTACGAGCAGTACTTC
TRBJ2-7,NA,NA,TRBV5-4,CASSLGTGSKYEQYF,TGTGCCAGCAGCTTGGGTACAGGGAGCAAGTACGAGCAGTACTTC
TRBJ2-7,TRBD2,many,TRBV7-8,CASTKEGFRTSGLYEQYF,TGTGCCAGCACCAAAGAAGGATTTAGGACTAGCGGGCTTTACGAGCAGTACTTC
TRBJ2-1,TRBD2,NA,TRBV10-3,CAISPLGGGNEQFF,TGTGCCATCAGTCCCCTGGGGGGGGGCAATGAGCAGTTCTTC
TRBJ1-5,TRBD1,NA,TRBV19,CASSPPLRQGSRNQPQHF,TGTGCCAGTAGTCCTCCCCTCCGACAGGGGAGTCGCAATCAGCCCCAGCATTTT
TRBJ2-3,NA,NA,TRBV7-2,CASSLSGMQGDTQYF,TGTGCCAGCAGCTTATCAGGGATGCAGGGAGATACGCAGTATTTT
TRBJ1-6,NA,NA,TRBV5-1,CASSFWGQGSPLHF,TGCGCCAGCAGCTTTTGGGGGCAAGGATCACCCCTCCACTTT
TRBJ2-4,NA,NA,TRBV18,CASSPPVGGGSEVGLQNIQYF,TGTGCCAGCTCACCACCAGTAGGCGGGGGCTCGGAGGTGGGTCTCCAAAACATTCAGTACTTC
TRBJ2-3,NA,NA,TRBV9,CASSVMRGTQYF,TGTGCCAGCAGCGTTATGCGCGGTACGCAGTATTTT
TRBJ2-7,TRBD2,NA,TRBV6-5,CASSPRSGAWVEQYF,TGTGCCAGCAGTCCCCGAAGCGGGGCCTGGGTGGAGCAGTACTTC
TRBJ2-5,NA,NA,TRBV18,CASSPNQGNSETQYF,TGTGCCAGCTCACCCAATCAGGGGAATTCGGAGACCCAGTACTTC
TRBJ1-5,TRBD1,NA,TRBV19,CASCRQGQSNQPQHF,TGTGCCAGTTGCCGACAGGGTCAAAGCAATCAGCCCCAGCATTTT
TRBJ2-3,TRBD2,NA,TRBV9,CASSGLAATDTQYF,TGTGCCAGCAGTGGACTAGCGGCCACAGATACGCAGTATTTT
TRBJ2-2,NA,few,TRBV5-1,CASSLGGSTGAGELFF,TGCGCCAGCAGCTTGGGAGGGTCCACCGGCGCCGGGGAGCTGTTTTTT
TRBJ1-5,NA,NA,TRBV6-5,CASSYTGRQPQHF,TGTGCCAGCAGTTACACAGGGCGGCAGCCCCAGCATTTT
TRBJ2-5,NA,NA,TRBV7-2,CASSFSIWETQYF,TGTGCCAGCAGCTTTAGCATTTGGGAGACCCAGTACTTC
TRBJ1-4,NA,NA,TRBV6-5,CASRPRGPSEKLFF,TGTGCCAGCAGACCCAGGGGCCCTAGCGAAAAACTGTTTTTT
TRBJ2-3,TRBD1,NA,TRBV6-4,CASSNEQGDTDTQYF,TGTGCCAGCAGTAATGAACAGGGGGACACAGATACGCAGTATTTT
TRBJ1-6,TRBD1,NA,TRBV28,CASTPGQSDSPLHF,TGTGCCAGCACCCCGGGACAGAGCGATTCACCCCTCCACTTT
TRBJ2-1,NA,NA,TRBV12-3/TRBV12-4,CASSERGYNEQFF,TGTGCCAGCAGCGAAAGGGGGTACAATGAGCAGTTCTTC
TRBJ1-6,NA,NA,TRBV6-4,CASRVTDSWSSPLHF,TGTGCCAGCAGAGTCACGGACAGTTGGAGTTCACCCCTCCACTTT
TRBJ2-2,TRBD1,few,TRBV5-6,CASSWGQGTANTGELFF,TGTGCCAGCAGCTGGGGACAGGGGACGGCGAACACCGGGGAGCTGTTTTTT
TRBJ2-7,TRBD2,few,TRBV14,CASSQGGLAFYEQYF,TGTGCCAGCAGCCAAGGGGGACTAGCTTTTTACGAGCAGTACTTC
TRBJ2-2,TRBD2,NA,TRBV9,CASSVGQRGRGTGELFF,TGTGCCAGCAGCGTAGGGCAAAGAGGGAGGGGCACCGGGGAGCTGTTTTTT
TRBJ1-5,TRBD1,NA,TRBV20-1,CSASQGQGNQPQHF,TGCAGTGCTAGTCAAGGACAGGGCAATCAGCCCCAGCATTTT
TRBJ2-6,TRBD1,NA,TRBV7-2,CASSLAEGTGAGANVLTF,TGTGCCAGCAGCTTAGCCGAGGGGACAGGTGCTGGGGCCAACGTCCTGACTTTC
TRBJ1-6,TRBD1,few,TRBV30,CALGQGVNSPLHF,TGTGCCTTGGGACAGGGGGTTAATTCACCCCTCCACTTT
TRBJ1-2,NA,NA,TRBV18,CASSPRQAAYGYTF,TGTGCCAGCTCACCGAGACAGGCGGCCTATGGCTACACCTTC
TRBJ2-2,TRBD1,NA,TRBV18,CASSQRQGQNTGELFF,TGTGCCAGCTCCCAGAGACAGGGACAGAACACCGGGGAGCTGTTTTTT
TRBJ2-1,NA,once,TRBV6-5,CASSREPYNEQFF,TGTGCCAGCAGTAGGGAGCCCTACAATGAGCAGTTCTTC
TRBJ1-5,TRBD1,NA,TRBV19,CASATPGTANQPQHF,TGTGCCAGTGCCACTCCCGGGACAGCCAATCAGCCCCAGCATTTT
TRBJ2-2,NA,NA,TRBV5-1,CASSSTGPGELFF,TGCGCCAGCAGCTCTACAGGGCCCGGGGAGCTGTTTTTT
TRBJ2-3,NA,NA,TRBV28,CASSPQGMSTDTQYF,TGTGCCAGCTCTCCCCAGGGTATGAGCACAGATACGCAGTATTTT
TRBJ2-1,NA,NA,TRBV24-1,CATSDLPRHTGENEQFF,TGTGCCACCAGTGATTTGCCAAGACATACCGGGGAGAATGAGCAGTTCTTC
TRBJ2-5,TRBD1,NA,TRBV5-6,CASRWGQGVSQETQYF,TGTGCCAGCAGGTGGGGACAGGGGGTTAGTCAAGAGACCCAGTACTTC
TRBJ2-6,NA,NA,TRBV5-5,CASSLLTKSSGANVLTF,TGTGCCAGCAGCCTTCTTACTAAGAGCTCTGGGGCCAACGTCCTGACTTTC
TRBJ2-3,TRBD1,few,TRBV2,CASSNDRVGTDTQYF,TGTGCCAGCAGTAACGACAGGGTAGGGACAGATACGCAGTATTTT
TRBJ2-3,TRBD2,NA,TRBV2,CATQQWGPGLAKDTQYF,TGTGCCACCCAGCAGTGGGGGCCGGGACTAGCAAAAGATACGCAGTATTTT
TRBJ1-1,TRBD1,NA,TRBV10-3,CAIRETGIGHTEAFF,TGTGCCATCAGAGAGACAGGGATCGGGCACACTGAAGCTTTCTTT
TRBJ2-1,NA,NA,TRBV30,CAWCYRYNEQFF,TGTGCCTGGTGCTACAGGTACAATGAGCAGTTCTTC
TRBJ1-6,NA,NA,TRBV14,CASSQDREGPSPLHF,TGTGCCAGCAGCCAAGATCGGGAGGGTCCTTCACCCCTCCACTTT
TRBJ2-2,NA,NA,TRBV7-2,CASSLQPSFTGELFF,TGTGCCAGCAGCTTACAGCCTAGCTTCACCGGGGAGCTGTTTTTT